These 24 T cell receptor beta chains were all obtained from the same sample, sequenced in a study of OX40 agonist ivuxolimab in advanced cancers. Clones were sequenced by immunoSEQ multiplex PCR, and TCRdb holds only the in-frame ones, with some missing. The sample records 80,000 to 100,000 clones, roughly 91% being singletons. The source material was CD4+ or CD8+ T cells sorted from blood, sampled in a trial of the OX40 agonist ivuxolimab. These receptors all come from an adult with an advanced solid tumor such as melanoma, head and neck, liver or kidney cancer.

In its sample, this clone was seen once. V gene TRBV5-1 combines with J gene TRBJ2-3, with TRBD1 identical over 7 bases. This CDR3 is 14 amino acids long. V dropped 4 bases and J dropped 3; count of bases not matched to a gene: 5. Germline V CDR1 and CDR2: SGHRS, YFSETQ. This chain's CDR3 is CASSAPGGTDTQYF. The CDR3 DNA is TGCGCCAGCAGCGCCCCAGGGGGAACAGATACGCAGTATTTT.

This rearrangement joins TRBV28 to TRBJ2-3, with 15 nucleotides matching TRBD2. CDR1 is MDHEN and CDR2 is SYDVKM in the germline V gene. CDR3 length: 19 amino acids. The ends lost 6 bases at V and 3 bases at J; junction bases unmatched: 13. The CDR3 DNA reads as TGTGCCAGCAGCTCTTATCCGGGACTAGCGGGAGGAAGTACAGATACGCAGTATTTT. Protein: CASSSYPGLAGGSTDTQYF.

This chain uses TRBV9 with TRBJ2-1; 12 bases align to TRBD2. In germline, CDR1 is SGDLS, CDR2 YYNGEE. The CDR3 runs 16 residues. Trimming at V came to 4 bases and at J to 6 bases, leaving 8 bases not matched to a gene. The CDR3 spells CASSSRTSGTGNEQFF. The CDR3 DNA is TGTGCCAGCAGCTCCCGGACTAGCGGGACAGGCAATGAGCAGTTCTTC.

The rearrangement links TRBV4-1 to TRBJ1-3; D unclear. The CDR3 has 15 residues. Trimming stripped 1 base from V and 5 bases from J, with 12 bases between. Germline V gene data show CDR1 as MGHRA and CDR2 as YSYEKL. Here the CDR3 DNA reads TGCGCCAGCAGCCAAGGATTAATGCCGCGAAACACCATATATTTT. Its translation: CASSQGLMPRNTIYF.

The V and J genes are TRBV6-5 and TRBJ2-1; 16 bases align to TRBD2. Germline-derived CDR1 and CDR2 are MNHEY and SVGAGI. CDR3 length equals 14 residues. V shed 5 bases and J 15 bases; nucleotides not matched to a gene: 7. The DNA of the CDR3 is TGTGCCAGCAGTGGACAGGGACTAGCGGGAGGGCGGTTCTTC. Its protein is CASSGQGLAGGRFF.

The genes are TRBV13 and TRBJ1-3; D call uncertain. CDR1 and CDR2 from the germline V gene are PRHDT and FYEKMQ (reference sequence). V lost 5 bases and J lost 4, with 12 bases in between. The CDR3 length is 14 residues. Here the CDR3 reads CASSRGEGGNTIYF. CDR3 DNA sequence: TGTGCCAGCAGCCGTGGTGAGGGAGGAAACACCATATATTTT.

CDR3 nucleotides: TGTGCCAGCAGCTCTCCCCCGCCCCTCCCTTACAATGAGCAGTTCTTC. Its translation is CASSSPPPLPYNEQFF. V and J are TRBV7-2 and TRBJ2-1, with unresolved D. The germline gives CDR1 SGHTA, CDR2 FQGNSA. The CDR3 loop spans 16 amino acids. The ends were cut back, 4 bases at V and 4 bases at J, with 17 bases in the middle. The variable domain in full, with the rest retrieved from reference TRBV7-2 and TRBJ2-1, is GAGVSQSPSNKVTEKGKDVELRCDPISGHTALYWYRQSLGQGLEFLIYFQGNSAPDKSGLPSDRFSAERTGGSVSTLTIQRTQQEDSAVYLCASSSPPPLPYNEQFFGPGTRLTVL.

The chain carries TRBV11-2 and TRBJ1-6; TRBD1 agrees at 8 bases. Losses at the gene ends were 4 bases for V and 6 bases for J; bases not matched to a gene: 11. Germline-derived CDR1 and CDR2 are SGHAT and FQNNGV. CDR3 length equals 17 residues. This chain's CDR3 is CASSSPSQGASNSPLHF. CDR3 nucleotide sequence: TGTGCCAGCAGCTCGCCAAGTCAGGGGGCGAGTAATTCACCCCTCCACTTT.

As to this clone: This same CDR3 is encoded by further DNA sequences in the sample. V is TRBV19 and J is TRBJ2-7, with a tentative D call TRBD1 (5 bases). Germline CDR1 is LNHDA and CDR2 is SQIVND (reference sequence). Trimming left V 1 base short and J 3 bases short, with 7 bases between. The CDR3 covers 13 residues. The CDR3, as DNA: TGTGCCAGTAGTATAGGGGGCGGCTACGAGCAGTACTTC. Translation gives CASSIGGGYEQYF.

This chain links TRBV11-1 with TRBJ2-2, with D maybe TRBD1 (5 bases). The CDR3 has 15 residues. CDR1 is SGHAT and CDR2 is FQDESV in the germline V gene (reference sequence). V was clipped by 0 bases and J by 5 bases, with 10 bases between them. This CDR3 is CASSLAEGVTGELFF. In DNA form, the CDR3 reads TGTGCCAGCAGCTTAGCGGAAGGGGTGACCGGGGAGCTGTTTTTT.

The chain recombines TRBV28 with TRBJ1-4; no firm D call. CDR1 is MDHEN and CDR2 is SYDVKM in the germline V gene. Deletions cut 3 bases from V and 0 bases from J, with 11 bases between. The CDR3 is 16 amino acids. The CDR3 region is CASSLRTLSTNEKLFF. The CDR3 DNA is TGTGCCAGCAGTTTGAGAACCCTCTCAACTAATGAAAAACTGTTTTTT.

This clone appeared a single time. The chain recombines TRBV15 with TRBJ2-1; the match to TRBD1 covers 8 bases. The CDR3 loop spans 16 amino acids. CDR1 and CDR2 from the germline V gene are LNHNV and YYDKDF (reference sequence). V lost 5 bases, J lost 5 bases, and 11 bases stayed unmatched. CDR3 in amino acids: CATSLGQGTPHNEQFF. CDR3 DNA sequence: TGTGCCACCAGCTTAGGACAGGGCACACCACACAATGAGCAGTTCTTC.

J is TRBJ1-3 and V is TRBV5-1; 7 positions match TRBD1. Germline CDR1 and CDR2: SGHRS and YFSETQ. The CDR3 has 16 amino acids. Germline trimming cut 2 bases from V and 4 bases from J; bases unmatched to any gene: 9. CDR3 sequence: CASSLNRGISGNTIYF. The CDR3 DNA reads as TGCGCCAGCAGCTTAAACAGGGGAATTTCGGGAAACACCATATATTTT. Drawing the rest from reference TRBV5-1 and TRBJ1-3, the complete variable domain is KAGVTQTPRYLIKTRGQQVTLSCSPISGHRSVSWYQQTPGQGLQFLFEYFSETQRNKGNFPGRFSGRQFSNSRSEMNVSTLELGDSALYLCASSLNRGISGNTIYFGEGSWLTVV.

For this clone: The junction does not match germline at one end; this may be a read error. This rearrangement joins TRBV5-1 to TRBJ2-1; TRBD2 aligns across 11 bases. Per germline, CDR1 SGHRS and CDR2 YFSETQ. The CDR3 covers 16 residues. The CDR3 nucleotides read TGCGCCAGCAGCTTCGGTAGCGGGAGGGCCTATAATGAGCAGTTCTTC. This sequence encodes CASSFGSGRAYNEQFF.

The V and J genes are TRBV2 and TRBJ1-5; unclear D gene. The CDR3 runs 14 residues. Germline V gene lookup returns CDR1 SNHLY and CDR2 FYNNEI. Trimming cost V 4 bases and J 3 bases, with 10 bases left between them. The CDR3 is CASSVNRDNQPQHF. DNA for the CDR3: TGTGCCAGCAGTGTTAACAGAGACAATCAGCCCCAGCATTTT.

DNA of the CDR3: TGTGCCAGCAGTCCGGGACAGTGGAACACTGAAGCTTTCTTT. Translated: CASSPGQWNTEAFF. V and J are TRBV7-8 and TRBJ1-1; 7 bases are a match to TRBD1. This CDR3 is 14 amino acids long. J was trimmed by 1 base and V by 6 bases; bases with no gene match: 5. Germline V gene data show CDR1 as SGHVS and CDR2 as FQNEAQ.

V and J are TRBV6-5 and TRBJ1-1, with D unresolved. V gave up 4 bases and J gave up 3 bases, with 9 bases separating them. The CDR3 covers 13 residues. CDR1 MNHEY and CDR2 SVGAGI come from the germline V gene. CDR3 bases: TGTGCCAGCAGTTGGGGTCGGCACACTGAAGCTTTCTTT. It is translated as CASSWGRHTEAFF.

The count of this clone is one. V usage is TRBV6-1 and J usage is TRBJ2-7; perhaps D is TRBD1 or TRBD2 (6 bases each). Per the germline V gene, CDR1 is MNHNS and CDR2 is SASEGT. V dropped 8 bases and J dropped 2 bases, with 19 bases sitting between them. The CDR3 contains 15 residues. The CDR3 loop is CASAGGGLSPYEQYF. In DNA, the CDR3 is TGTGCCAGCGCCGGGGGCGGACTCTCGCCCTACGAGCAGTACTTC.

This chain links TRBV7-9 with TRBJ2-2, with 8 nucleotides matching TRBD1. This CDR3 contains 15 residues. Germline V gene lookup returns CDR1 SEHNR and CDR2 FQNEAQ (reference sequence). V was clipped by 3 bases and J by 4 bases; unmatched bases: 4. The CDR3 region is CASSFRGRTTGELFF. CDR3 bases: TGTGCCAGCAGCTTCAGGGGGCGGACCACCGGGGAGCTGTTTTTT.

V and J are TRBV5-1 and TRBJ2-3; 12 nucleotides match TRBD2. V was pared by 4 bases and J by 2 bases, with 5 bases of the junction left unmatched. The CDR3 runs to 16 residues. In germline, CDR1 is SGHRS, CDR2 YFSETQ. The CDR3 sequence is CASSPTSGSPTDTQYF. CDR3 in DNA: TGCGCCAGCAGCCCGACTAGCGGGAGCCCCACAGATACGCAGTATTTT.

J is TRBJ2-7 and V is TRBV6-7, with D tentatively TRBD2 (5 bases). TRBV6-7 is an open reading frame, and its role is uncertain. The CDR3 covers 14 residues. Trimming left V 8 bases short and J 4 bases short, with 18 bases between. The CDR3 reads CASLVPGNPYEQYF. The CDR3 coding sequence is TGTGCCAGCCTCGTCCCCGGGAACCCTTACGAGCAGTACTTC.

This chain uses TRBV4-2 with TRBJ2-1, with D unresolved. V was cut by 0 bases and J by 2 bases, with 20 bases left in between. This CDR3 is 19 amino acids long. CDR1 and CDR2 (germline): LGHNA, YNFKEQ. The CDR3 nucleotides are TGTGCCAGCAGCCAAGAAGGCCATCTTTTGGCTGCCACCTACAATGAGCAGTTCTTC. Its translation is CASSQEGHLLAATYNEQFF.

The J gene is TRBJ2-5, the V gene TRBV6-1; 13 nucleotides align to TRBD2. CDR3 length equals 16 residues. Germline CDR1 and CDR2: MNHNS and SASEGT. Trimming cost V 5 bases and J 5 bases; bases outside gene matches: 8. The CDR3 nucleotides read TGTGCCAGCAGTCAAGGGACTAGCGGGATAATGGAGACCCAGTACTTC. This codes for CASSQGTSGIMETQYF.

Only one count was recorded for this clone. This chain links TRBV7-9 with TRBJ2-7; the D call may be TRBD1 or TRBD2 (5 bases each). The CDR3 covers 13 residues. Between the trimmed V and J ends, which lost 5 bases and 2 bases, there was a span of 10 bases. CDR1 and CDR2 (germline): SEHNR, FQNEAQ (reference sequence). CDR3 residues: CASSKGTAYEQYF. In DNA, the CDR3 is TGTGCCAGCAGCAAAGGGACCGCCTACGAGCAGTACTTC.